The rows below give T cell receptor beta chains drawn from one sample of a study of blood T cell repertoires in COVID-19. Only in-frame clones appear in the TCRdb table, and some are missing; sequencing was by immunoSEQ multiplex PCR. The sample lists roughly 170,000 clones, 88% occurring once. Sequenced sample: peripheral blood. These receptors were obtained from a man aged 60 to 69 with acute or convalescent COVID-19. CDR3s include the opening cysteine and the closing phenylalanine or tryptophan. A D gene is named only where the DNA matches it firmly. Not every row has a clone size; where given, it reads once, few, many or a size class.

D gene: TRBD1
clone size: NA
V gene: TRBV7-3
J gene: TRBJ2-3
CDR3 DNA: TGTGCCAGCAGCCAAACCGGACAGGGAGGAACAGATACGCAGTATTTT
CDR3 protein: CASSQTGQGGTDTQYF

D gene: TRBD1
clone size: NA
V gene: TRBV19
J gene: TRBJ1-5
CDR3 DNA: TGTGCCAGTACCAAAAGGACAGGGAATCAGCCCCAGCATTTT
CDR3 protein: CASTKRTGNQPQHF

D gene: NA
clone size: few
V gene: TRBV7-3
J gene: TRBJ2-6
CDR3 DNA: TGTGCCAGCAGCGGGCGGGCCTCCTGGGCCAACGTCCTGACTTTC
CDR3 protein: CASSGRASWANVLTF

D gene: NA
clone size: NA
V gene: TRBV18
J gene: TRBJ2-2
CDR3 DNA: TGTGCCAGCTCCCCGGACAGGAACACCGGGGAGCTGTTTTTT
CDR3 protein: CASSPDRNTGELFF

D gene: TRBD2
clone size: NA
V gene: TRBV30
J gene: TRBJ2-1
CDR3 DNA: TGTGCCTGGAGCCCGGCCAGCGGGGGTCGGGATGAGCAGTTCTTC
CDR3 protein: CAWSPASGGRDEQFF

D gene: TRBD1
clone size: NA
V gene: TRBV27
J gene: TRBJ1-2
CDR3 DNA: TGTGCCAGCAGGTACAGGACAGGCGGGGGCTACACCTTC
CDR3 protein: CASRYRTGGGYTF

D gene: TRBD1
clone size: NA
V gene: TRBV19
J gene: TRBJ2-4
CDR3 DNA: TGTGCCAGTAGTAGACAGGGGGCCGGAAACATTCAGTACTTC
CDR3 protein: CASSRQGAGNIQYF

D gene: NA
clone size: NA
V gene: TRBV24-1
J gene: TRBJ1-1
CDR3 DNA: TGTGCCACCAGTTACAGCAAAAACACTGAAGCTTTCTTT
CDR3 protein: CATSYSKNTEAFF

D gene: NA
clone size: NA
V gene: TRBV12-2
J gene: TRBJ1-3
CDR3 DNA: TGTGCAAGTCGCCTGCCGGGACAGGGGGCTCTCTCTGGAAACACCATATATTTT
CDR3 protein: CASRLPGQGALSGNTIYF

D gene: TRBD1
clone size: NA
V gene: TRBV29-1
J gene: TRBJ2-1
CDR3 DNA: TGCAGCGTTGAAGGTAGGGGGCGCCGAGGCTACAATGAGCAGTTCTTC
CDR3 protein: CSVEGRGRRGYNEQFF

D gene: TRBD1
clone size: NA
V gene: TRBV24-1
J gene: TRBJ2-5
CDR3 DNA: TGTGCCACCAGTGACCGGACAGGCAACGAAGGGGAGACCCAGTACTTC
CDR3 protein: CATSDRTGNEGETQYF

D gene: TRBD1
clone size: NA
V gene: TRBV2
J gene: TRBJ1-5
CDR3 DNA: TGTGCCACAAACACGGACAGGACGAGCAATCAGCCCCAGCATTTT
CDR3 protein: CATNTDRTSNQPQHF

D gene: NA
clone size: NA
V gene: TRBV29-1
J gene: TRBJ1-2
CDR3 DNA: TGCAGCGTTGAATCCAGCTATGGCTACACCTTC
CDR3 protein: CSVESSYGYTF

D gene: TRBD1
clone size: NA
V gene: TRBV19
J gene: TRBJ2-2
CDR3 DNA: TGTGCCAGTAGTATTTGGACAGGGAACACCGGGGAGCTGTTTTTT
CDR3 protein: CASSIWTGNTGELFF

D gene: NA
clone size: few
V gene: TRBV5-5
J gene: TRBJ2-3
CDR3 DNA: TGTGCCAGCAGCTTGGCAAAGCTAGATACGCAGTATTTT
CDR3 protein: CASSLAKLDTQYF

D gene: NA
clone size: NA
V gene: TRBV7-9
J gene: TRBJ1-1
CDR3 DNA: TGTGCCAGCAGCTTAGGGGCCATGAACACTGAAGCTTTCTTT
CDR3 protein: CASSLGAMNTEAFF

D gene: TRBD2
clone size: NA
V gene: TRBV5-1
J gene: TRBJ2-2
CDR3 DNA: TGCGCCAGCAGCTTCCAGACTAGCGGCAACACCGGGGAGCTGTTTTTT
CDR3 protein: CASSFQTSGNTGELFF

D gene: NA
clone size: NA
V gene: TRBV7-2
J gene: TRBJ2-2
CDR3 DNA: TGTGCCAGCAGCTTAGCCGGTTGGGGGGAGCTGTTTTTT
CDR3 protein: CASSLAGWGELFF

D gene: TRBD1
clone size: NA
V gene: TRBV7-2
J gene: TRBJ1-2
CDR3 DNA: TGTGCCAGCAGCCTAGGACAGGCGCTTAACTATGGCTACACCTTC
CDR3 protein: CASSLGQALNYGYTF

D gene: TRBD2
clone size: NA
V gene: TRBV9
J gene: TRBJ2-1
CDR3 DNA: TGTGCCAGCAGCGTAGAACCGGGAGGTACCTACAATGAGCAGTTCTTC
CDR3 protein: CASSVEPGGTYNEQFF

D gene: NA
clone size: once
V gene: TRBV18
J gene: TRBJ2-7
CDR3 DNA: TGTGCCAGCTCACCGGGGGGAGGTAGCGACGAGCAGTACTTC
CDR3 protein: CASSPGGGSDEQYF

D gene: NA
clone size: once
V gene: TRBV6-5
J gene: TRBJ1-1
CDR3 DNA: TGTGCCAGCAGTCCCGAGTTGGACACTGAAGCTTTCTTT
CDR3 protein: CASSPELDTEAFF

D gene: TRBD2
clone size: NA
V gene: TRBV2
J gene: TRBJ2-7
CDR3 DNA: TGTGCCAGCAGCCCCACCAGCGGGGCCTACGAGCAGTACTTC
CDR3 protein: CASSPTSGAYEQYF

D gene: NA
clone size: NA
V gene: TRBV30
J gene: TRBJ1-2
CDR3 DNA: TGTGCCTGGAGTTTGACACCTACTAACTATGGCTACACCTTC
CDR3 protein: CAWSLTPTNYGYTF